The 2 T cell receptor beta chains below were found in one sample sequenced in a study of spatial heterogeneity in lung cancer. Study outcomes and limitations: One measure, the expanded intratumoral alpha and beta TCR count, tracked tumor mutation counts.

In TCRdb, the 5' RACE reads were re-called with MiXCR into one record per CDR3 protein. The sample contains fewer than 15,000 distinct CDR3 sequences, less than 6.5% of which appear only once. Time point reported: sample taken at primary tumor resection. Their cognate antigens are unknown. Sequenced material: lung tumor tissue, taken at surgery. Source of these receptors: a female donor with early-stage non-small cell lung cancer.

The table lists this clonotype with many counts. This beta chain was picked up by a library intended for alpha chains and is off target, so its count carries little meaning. The CDR3 region has the DNA TGTGCCAGCAGCGCCCAGGGGGAAGTTGCTGGAAACACCATATATTTT. It encodes CASSAQGEVAGNTIYF. The chain is built from TRBV5-5 and TRBJ1-3, with TRBD1 identical over 7 bases. Germline CDR1 reads SGHKS; CDR2 reads YYEKEE (reference sequence). With V trimmed by 4 bases and J by 2 bases, 9 bases remained unmatched. The CDR3 consists of 16 residues.

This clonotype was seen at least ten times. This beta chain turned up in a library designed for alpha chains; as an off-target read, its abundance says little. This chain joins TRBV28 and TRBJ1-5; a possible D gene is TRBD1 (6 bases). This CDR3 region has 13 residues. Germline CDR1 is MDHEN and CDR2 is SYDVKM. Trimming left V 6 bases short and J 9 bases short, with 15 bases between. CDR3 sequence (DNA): TGTGCCAGCAGCTTCGGACAGCTATCGCCCCAGCATTTT. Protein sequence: CASSFGQLSPQHF.